Listed below are T cell receptor beta chains from one sample, sequenced in a study of cytomegalovirus exposure and HLA in healthy donors. The method was immunoSEQ multiplex PCR; TCRdb's version includes in-frame clones alone and lacks a portion of them. The data hold 150,000 to 200,000 clones, with under 70% observed a single time. The sequencing sample was made of PBMCs. These receptors were obtained from a man younger than 45 in good health and CMV-seropositive. CDR3s include the opening cysteine and the closing phenylalanine or tryptophan. Each record gives: clone size, D gene, V gene, J gene, CDR3 protein, CDR3 DNA. D genes are given only for firm matches. A clone size is listed for some rows: how often the clone was seen (once, few, many), or a class if it is expanded.

once	TRBD2	TRBV11-3	TRBJ2-4	CASSLGKREDTQGIQYF	TGTGCCAGCAGCTTAGGGAAGCGGGAGGACACGCAAGGCATTCAGTACTTC
.	TRBD1	TRBV5-1	TRBJ1-2	CASSPQGQADRGYTF	TGCGCCAGCAGCCCCCAAGGACAGGCGGACCGTGGCTACACCTTC
.	.	TRBV30	TRBJ2-1	CAWIRLVGNEQFF	TGTGCCTGGATAAGACTAGTAGGCAATGAGCAGTTCTTC
few	TRBD1	TRBV9	TRBJ1-4	CASSRTGVEKLFF	TGTGCCAGCAGCCGTACAGGGGTTGAAAAACTGTTTTTT
.	TRBD1	TRBV9	TRBJ1-2	CASSVGQGSYGYTF	TGTGCCAGCAGCGTCGGACAGGGAAGTTATGGCTACACCTTC
few	.	TRBV4-1	TRBJ2-1	CASSQDRPGVGTNEQFF	TGCGCCAGCAGCCAAGACCGCCCAGGGGTTGGGACCAATGAGCAGTTCTTC
.	.	TRBV27	TRBJ2-2	CASSWLVNTGELFF	TGTGCCAGCAGTTGGCTAGTTAACACCGGGGAGCTGTTTTTT
few	.	TRBV5-1	TRBJ1-5	CASSLDRDSNQPQHF	TGCGCCAGCAGCCTAGACAGAGATAGCAATCAGCCCCAGCATTTT
.	TRBD2	TRBV10-2	TRBJ2-5	CASSVGSGLAEETQYF	TGCGCCAGCAGTGTAGGGTCGGGGCTAGCGGAGGAGACCCAGTACTTC
.	TRBD2	TRBV6-6	TRBJ2-5	CASSYSGGQGETQYF	TGTGCCAGCAGTTACAGCGGGGGCCAGGGAGAGACCCAGTACTTC
.	TRBD1	TRBV5-1	TRBJ2-7	CASTNPTDRGSYEQYF	TGCGCCAGCACCAATCCTACCGACAGGGGTTCCTACGAGCAGTACTTC
few	TRBD2	TRBV11-1	TRBJ2-7	CASSPAAGAGGEQYF	TGTGCCAGCAGCCCGGCGGCAGGGGCGGGAGGCGAGCAGTACTTC
.	TRBD2	TRBV7-8	TRBJ2-5	CASSPSAGAETQYF	TGTGCCAGCAGCCCCTCAGCGGGAGCAGAGACCCAGTACTTC
.	TRBD2	TRBV18	TRBJ2-1	CASSFLAGEVSYNEQFF	TGTGCCAGCTCATTTTTAGCGGGAGAGGTCTCCTACAATGAGCAGTTCTTC
.	TRBD1	TRBV6-6	TRBJ2-5	CASSLPRTGSQETQYF	TGTGCCAGCAGCCTACCCCGGACAGGGAGTCAAGAGACCCAGTACTTC
.	.	TRBV27	TRBJ2-7	CASSLKSSYEQYF	TGTGCCAGCAGCCTTAAGAGCTCCTACGAGCAGTACTTC
.	.	TRBV14	TRBJ2-6	CASSISGANVLTF	TGTGCCAGCAGCATATCTGGGGCCAACGTCCTGACTTTC
.	TRBD2	TRBV5-1	TRBJ2-1	CASSLVGLAYNEQFF	TGCGCCAGCAGCTTGGTCGGACTAGCCTACAATGAGCAGTTCTTC
.	TRBD1	TRBV27	TRBJ1-1	CASSLTTGGSWITEAFF	TGTGCCAGCAGTTTAACGACAGGGGGCAGTTGGATCACTGAAGCTTTCTTT
.	.	TRBV7-9	TRBJ2-7	CASSLTPDSYEQYF	TGTGCCAGCAGCTTAACCCCCGACAGCTACGAGCAGTACTTC
.	.	TRBV2	TRBJ2-4	CASSEAEGNIQYF	TGTGCCAGCAGTGAAGCGGAGGGGAACATTCAGTACTTC
.	TRBD2	TRBV30	TRBJ2-3	CAWTSGNVDTQYF	TGTGCCTGGACTAGCGGGAATGTTGATACGCAGTATTTT
.	.	TRBV5-1	TRBJ2-7	CASSLMGREYEQYF	TGCGCCAGCAGCTTGATGGGCAGGGAATACGAGCAGTACTTC
.	.	TRBV2	TRBJ2-1	CASSDVSRLGPYNEQFF	TGTGCCAGCAGTGATGTTAGTAGACTAGGGCCTTACAATGAGCAGTTCTTC
.	.	TRBV4-1	TRBJ2-7	CASSQTGLTPTEQYF	TGCGCCAGCAGCCAAACTGGACTGACCCCCACCGAGCAGTACTTC
.	TRBD2	TRBV7-3	TRBJ2-7	CASSLIAGGSYEQYF	TGTGCCAGCAGCTTAATAGCGGGAGGTTCCTACGAGCAGTACTTC
many	.	TRBV6-5	TRBJ1-5	CASSYQQLGQPQHF	TGTGCCAGCAGTTACCAACAGTTGGGTCAGCCCCAGCATTTT
once	.	TRBV5-4	TRBJ1-2	CASSRDRENYGYTF	TGTGCCAGCAGCCGAGACAGAGAAAACTATGGCTACACCTTC
few	TRBD1	TRBV19	TRBJ1-1	CASSRTGENTEAFF	TGTGCCAGTAGTAGGACAGGGGAGAACACTGAAGCTTTCTTT
.	.	TRBV29-1	TRBJ1-4	CSAGAPSSETLFF	TGCAGCGCAGGTGCCCCAAGTTCGGAAACGCTGTTTTTT
.	.	TRBV6-5	TRBJ2-5	CARWWGTNLQETQYF	TGTGCCAGGTGGTGGGGCACTAACCTACAAGAGACCCAGTACTTC
.	TRBD2	TRBV7-2	TRBJ2-3	CASSLGEGSGGSSTDTQYF	TGTGCCAGCAGCCTAGGCGAGGGTAGCGGGGGTTCTAGCACAGATACGCAGTATTTT
.	TRBD2	TRBV6-6	TRBJ2-7	CASEAGTRTYEQYF	TGTGCCAGTGAAGCCGGGACTAGGACCTACGAGCAGTACTTC
.	.	TRBV6-1	TRBJ2-2	CASSPRPGTGELFF	TGTGCCAGCAGTCCTAGACCGGGGACCGGGGAGCTGTTTTTT
.	TRBD2	TRBV29-1	TRBJ2-2	CSVAGLAGTGELFF	TGCAGCGTCGCGGGACTAGCGGGGACCGGGGAGCTGTTTTTT
.	.	TRBV6-5	TRBJ1-5	CASSYSVGAQPQHF	TGTGCCAGCAGTTACTCGGTTGGGGCTCAGCCCCAGCATTTT
.	.	TRBV5-6	TRBJ1-1	CASSLAWLGRFTEAFF	TGTGCCAGCAGCTTGGCCTGGCTGGGGAGGTTCACTGAAGCTTTCTTT
.	.	TRBV5-1	TRBJ2-1	CASSLGPTSSEQFF	TGCGCCAGCAGCTTGGGCCCAACTAGCAGTGAGCAGTTCTTC
.	.	TRBV19	TRBJ2-7	CASSGSGTTYEQYF	TGTGCCAGTAGTGGTAGCGGTACTACCTACGAGCAGTACTTC